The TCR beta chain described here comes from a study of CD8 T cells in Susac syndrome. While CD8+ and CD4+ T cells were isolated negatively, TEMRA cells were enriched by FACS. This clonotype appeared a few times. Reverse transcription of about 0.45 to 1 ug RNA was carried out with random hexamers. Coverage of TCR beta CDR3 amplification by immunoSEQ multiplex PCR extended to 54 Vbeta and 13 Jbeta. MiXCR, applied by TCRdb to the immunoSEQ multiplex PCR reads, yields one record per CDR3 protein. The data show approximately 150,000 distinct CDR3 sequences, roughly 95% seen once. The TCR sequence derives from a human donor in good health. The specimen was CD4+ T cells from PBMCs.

CDR3 region: CATSLGTGHNEQFF. The DNA for the CDR3 is TGTGCCACCAGTCTTGGGACAGGGCACAATGAGCAGTTCTTC. The chain has TRBV24-1 and TRBJ2-1, with TRBD1 matching 9 bases. Germline trimming cut 6 bases from V and 5 bases from J; bases unmatched to any gene: 4. The CDR3 sequence is 14 residues long. Germline V gene sequence: CDR1 KGHDR, CDR2 SFDVKD.